This TCR beta chain was captured in a study of patients and donors after allogeneic stem cell transplantation (dated by TCRdb to 2020 to 2021). As regards this clonotype: The antigen this receptor binds is unknown. Per-base quality was not reported, and no clone a single base away is much larger than it.

From its cysteine to its phenylalanine, the CDR3 spans 18 amino acids. Only the CDR3 DNA stays, 54 bases, in frame from base 1. Compared with germline, V lacks 2 bases and J lacks 2 bases; bases without a gene match: 8. The germline V gene specifies MNHEY as CDR1 and SVGEGT as CDR2. Receptors were amplified or captured by RT-PCR. The data were produced on a NextSeq 550. TCRdb itself trimmed the public reads at Q25 with fastp, ran MiXCR and retained productive beta chains. Entries that share a CDR3 protein sequence are merged under the most common genes and DNA. The sample table records about a million distinct CDR3 sequences; 18% of these occur just once. The ten largest clonotypes hold 5.5% to 6.5% of the sample.

The source is a human donor who was either an allogeneic HSCT recipient or a stem cell or donor lymphocyte infusion donor (not recorded which). It is not recorded whose cells these are; they may come from a transplant donor. The chain joins TRBV6-2 or TRBV6-3 to TRBJ2-3; 12 bases in the middle match TRBD2. The sample taken for sequencing was blood, either unsorted or a sorted T cell fraction (not recorded which). The CDR3 region: CASSYQSLAGGDTDTQYF. The DNA reads as follows: TGTGCCAGCAGTTACCAGTCGCTAGCGGGGGGGGACACAGATACGCAGTATTTT.